The 15 T cell receptor beta chains below all came from one sample that was sequenced in a study of T cells in Graves' hyperthyroidism and ophthalmopathy. RNA transcripts served as the template for amplifying TCR beta CDR3 regions. HTBI primers drove first-round RT-PCR of the TCR CDR3. TCRdb re-called the multiplex PCR reads through MiXCR, storing one row per CDR3 protein. The data show about 58,000 distinct CDR3 sequences, with roughly 52% seen just once and 9.5% to 15% held by the top ten. The sequencing sample was made of blood. All receptors come from a woman in her 30s with Graves' ophthalmopathy.

This chain links TRBV15 with TRBJ2-7, with TRBD2 identical over 7 bases. Germline V CDR1 and CDR2: LNHNV, YYDKDF (reference sequence). The CDR3 spans 19 residues. V was clipped by 0 bases and J by 4 bases; unmatched bases: 18. CDR3 region: CATSRDLGRGLDRVYEQYF. The CDR3 DNA reads as TGTGCCACCAGCAGAGATTTAGGAAGAGGACTAGACCGAGTATACGAGCAGTACTTC.

Many counts were recorded for this clonotype. The chain couples TRBV6-5 to TRBJ1-3; a weak D match, TRBD1 (6 bases). From germline, CDR1 is MNHEY and CDR2 SVGAGI. V shed 5 bases and J shed 4 bases, with 12 bases lying between them. The CDR3 consists of 14 residues. CDR3 sequence reads: CASSTGTIGNTIYF. CDR3 coding DNA: TGTGCCAGCAGTACCGGGACAATCGGAAACACCATATATTTT.

The J gene is TRBJ1-4, the V gene TRBV15; 10 bases line up with TRBD1. The trim removed 3 bases at V and 8 bases at J, leaving 0 bases unmatched. Germline assignment: CDR1 LNHNV and CDR2 YYDKDF (reference sequence). This CDR3 is built from 13 residues. CDR3 sequence (DNA): TGTGCCACCAGCAGGACAGGGGGCGAAAAACTGTTTTTT. This codes for CATSRTGGEKLFF.

The CDR3: CASSLDPIIRSGGYSNQPQHF. In nucleotides, the CDR3 is TGTGCCAGCAGCTTAGACCCCATTATACGGTCAGGGGGATATAGCAATCAGCCCCAGCATTTT. V gene TRBV11-2 combines with J gene TRBJ1-5; 7 bases fit TRBD1. This CDR3 has 21 amino acids. The germline CDR1 and CDR2 sequences are SGHAT and FQNNGV. J gave up 0 bases and V 0 bases, and 17 bases lay outside the gene matches.

Many counts were recorded for this clonotype. This chain uses TRBV7-9 with TRBJ2-7; 12 bases fit TRBD2. CDR3 size: 17 residues. Germline CDR1 SEHNR, CDR2 FQNEAQ (reference sequence). Trimming took 5 bases from V and 5 from J; bases not matched to a gene: 13. The CDR3 loop is CASSRWLAGGPRNEQYF. The CDR3 DNA reads as TGTGCCAGCAGCCGCTGGCTAGCGGGAGGGCCTAGAAACGAGCAGTACTTC.

The V gene is TRBV28, the J gene TRBJ2-7; D not certain. Looked up from germline, CDR1 is MDHEN and CDR2 is SYDVKM. V was clipped by 8 bases and J by 0 bases, with 8 bases between them. The CDR3 contains 12 residues. CDR3 residues: CASGDSSYEQYF. The DNA for the CDR3 is TGTGCCAGCGGAGATAGCTCCTACGAGCAGTACTTC.

This clonotype was picked up many times. The gene calls are TRBV6-5 and TRBJ2-1; 7 positions match TRBD2. CDR3 size: 15 residues. Germline V gene data show CDR1 as MNHEY and CDR2 as SVGAGI. The V gene end was trimmed by 2 bases and the J gene end by 6 bases; junction bases not matched to a gene: 7. The CDR3 coding sequence is TGTGCCAGCAGTTACGGCGGGAGTCAGAGCAATGAGCAGTTCTTC. Translated, it gives CASSYGGSQSNEQFF.

This clonotype was recorded many times. The rearrangement links TRBV3-1 to TRBJ1-5; no firm D call. V gave up 1 base and J gave up 0 bases, with 7 bases separating them. The CDR3 length is 15 residues. Germline V gene sequence: CDR1 LGHDT, CDR2 YNNKEL (reference sequence). As DNA, the CDR3 is TGTGCCAGCAGCCAAGTAAGCGGTAGCAATCAGCCCCAGCATTTT. It is translated as CASSQVSGSNQPQHF.

By its share, this clonotype is medium-sized. The chain employs TRBV7-2 and TRBJ1-4; D gene ambiguous. The CDR3 covers 11 residues. The V and J ends lost 1 base and 13 bases respectively, with 7 bases between them. The V gene's germline CDR1 is SGHTA and CDR2 FQGNSA. The CDR3 is CASSLGNGLFF. The CDR3 bases are TGTGCCAGCAGCTTAGGGAACGGACTGTTTTTT.

This rearrangement joins TRBV20-1 to TRBJ2-1; 10 bases map to TRBD2. This CDR3 region has 14 residues. The germline V gene encodes CDR1 DFQATT and CDR2 SNEGSKA (reference sequence). J was trimmed by 7 bases and V by 0 bases; bases with no gene match: 3. CDR3 DNA: TGCAGTGCTAGAGATCCGGGACTAGCGAATGAGCAGTTCTTC. Its protein is CSARDPGLANEQFF.

This clonotype was seen ten or more times. The CDR3 DNA follows: TGTGCCAGCAGCTGGGGGACAGGGGGCGTCTGGGAGCTGTTTTTT. Translated: CASSWGTGGVWELFF. The rearrangement joins TRBV5-6 to TRBJ2-2, with TRBD1 matching over 12 bases. Germline V gene sequence: CDR1 SGHDT, CDR2 YYEEEE. V dropped 3 bases and J dropped 9; count of bases not matched to a gene: 6. The CDR3 contains 15 residues.

Ten or more counts support this clonotype. The V gene is TRBV29-1, the J gene TRBJ2-1; tentatively, D is TRBD2 (7 bases). V lost 7 bases and J 7 bases, leaving 17 bases between the germline ends. CDR1 and CDR2 from the germline V gene are SQVTM and ANQGSEA. This CDR3 spans 13 amino acids. CDR3 region: CSAGGQGYNEQFF. Here the CDR3 DNA reads TGCAGCGCCGGGGGGCAGGGGTATAATGAGCAGTTCTTC.

The gene calls are TRBV15 and TRBJ1-5, with 8 positions matching TRBD1. Germline trimming cut 3 bases from V and 4 bases from J; bases unmatched to any gene: 5. Looked up from germline, CDR1 is LNHNV and CDR2 is YYDKDF (reference sequence). This CDR3 is built from 15 residues. CDR3 loop: CATSSGGTGNQPQHF. CDR3 DNA: TGTGCCACCAGCAGTGGGGGGACAGGTAATCAGCCCCAGCATTTT.

This clonotype was counted at least ten times. The chain is built from TRBV15 and TRBJ2-5, with D perhaps matching TRBD1 (6 bases). Trimming removed 5 bases from V and 4 bases from J, with 20 bases in between. Germline values: CDR1 LNHNV, CDR2 YYDKDF (reference sequence). The CDR3 length is 16 residues. The CDR3 DNA follows: TGTGCCACCAGCGCGCTGCTGGACAGCGTCCGAGAGACCCAGTACTTC. This codes for CATSALLDSVRETQYF.

This clonotype came up once. A much larger clonotype is one base distant, so this may be a read error. The V gene is TRBV3-1, the J gene TRBJ1-5, with 7 bases matching TRBD1. Germline V lookup: CDR1 LGHDT, CDR2 YNNKEL (reference sequence). CDR3 length: 15 residues. The CDR3 reads CAGSHTGQGNQPQHF. The CDR3 DNA is TGTGCCGGCAGCCATACCGGACAGGGCAATCAGCCCCAGCATTTT.